These 29 T cell receptor beta chains were all obtained from the same sample, sequenced in a study of blood T cell repertoires in COVID-19. Measured with immunoSEQ multiplex PCR; TCRdb has only the in-frame clones, and not every one. The sample includes approximately 170,000 clones, around 89% of them seen just once. The sequenced sample consisted of peripheral blood. The source of these receptors is a man between 60 and 75 years old with acute or convalescent COVID-19.

Many counts were recorded for this clone. This chain connects TRBV7-9 to TRBJ2-5; TRBD2 might be the D (7 bases). CDR1 and CDR2 (germline): SEHNR, FQNEAQ (reference sequence). The CDR3 covers 15 residues. Trimming pared 1 base from V and 5 bases from J, leaving 14 bases between. CDR3 nucleotide sequence: TGTGCCAGCAGCTTAGGCGGGGGCCGAGCTGAGACCCAGTACTTC. This encodes CASSLGGGRAETQYF.

This chain joins TRBV4-3 and TRBJ1-2; D is unclear. The CDR3 has 14 residues. The V gene's germline CDR1 is LGHNA and CDR2 YSLEER. The ends were cut back, 0 bases at V and 7 bases at J, with 12 bases in the middle. The CDR3 nucleotides read TGCGCCAGCAGCCAAGAGGCGGGATCGGCTGGCTACACCTTC. Its protein product is CASSQEAGSAGYTF.

The chain is built from TRBV10-3 and TRBJ1-1; a weak D match, TRBD1 (6 bases). The CDR3 totals 13 residues. Germline CDR1 and CDR2: ENHRY and SYGVKD. With 8 bases removed from V and 0 bases from J, the gap between germline ends came to 10 bases. CDR3 nucleotide sequence: TGTGCCATCCAGGGGCGACTGAACACTGAAGCTTTCTTT. Its protein product is CAIQGRLNTEAFF.

The chain links TRBV7-2 to TRBJ1-2; D is perhaps TRBD1 (6 bases). This CDR3 spans 16 amino acids. Germline CDR1 reads SGHTA; CDR2 reads FQGNSA. V gave up 3 bases and J gave up 5 bases, with 19 bases separating them. The CDR3, as DNA: TGTGCCAGCAGCTTCGGTACCACGCGGGGGGCGTATGGCTACACCTTC. Its translation: CASSFGTTRGAYGYTF.

V is TRBV28 and J is TRBJ2-2, with 8 bases that match TRBD1. The CDR3 runs to 12 residues. From germline, CDR1 is MDHEN and CDR2 SYDVKM. J gave up 14 bases and V 3 bases, and 5 bases lay outside the gene matches. This chain's CDR3 is CASSLPGGFLFF. CDR3 DNA sequence: TGTGCCAGCAGTTTGCCAGGGGGCTTCCTGTTTTTT.

The chain employs TRBV10-3 and TRBJ1-1; TRBD1 aligns across 9 bases. This CDR3 contains 12 residues. J was trimmed by 11 bases and V by 3 bases; bases with no gene match: 4. The germline V gene encodes CDR1 ENHRY and CDR2 SYGVKD. The chain's CDR3 is CAISEDRGKAFF. The CDR3 DNA reads as TGTGCCATCAGTGAAGACAGGGGGAAGGCTTTCTTT.

The J gene is TRBJ1-1, the V gene TRBV7-9; no definite D call. V dropped 3 bases and J dropped 2 bases, with 4 bases sitting between them. The CDR3 extends over 12 amino acids. Germline V gene data show CDR1 as SEHNR and CDR2 as FQNEAQ (reference sequence). CDR3 protein: CASSFTNTEAFF. The CDR3 DNA reads TGTGCCAGCAGCTTCACTAACACTGAAGCTTTCTTT.

The chain couples TRBV7-9 to TRBJ1-1; 9 bases map to TRBD1. Germline V gene sequence: CDR1 SEHNR, CDR2 FQNEAQ (reference sequence). The CDR3 covers 14 residues. V shed 7 bases, J shed 2 bases, and the junction held 5 bases outside the gene matches. Here the CDR3 reads CASNPGQGNTEAFF. In DNA, the CDR3 is TGTGCCAGCAACCCGGGACAGGGAAACACTGAAGCTTTCTTT.

This clone was detected only once. The V gene is TRBV30, the J gene TRBJ2-7, with 7 bases that match TRBD1. After removal of 1 base from V and 3 bases from J, the junction contained 12 bases not matched to a gene. Germline V lookup: CDR1 GTSNPN, CDR2 SVGIG (reference sequence). The CDR3 runs 16 residues. DNA for the CDR3: TGTGCCTGGAGTGAAGCCTGGGGGACAGACCGCTACGAGCAGTACGTC. Residues: CAWSEAWGTDRYEQYV.

V usage is TRBV24-1 and J usage is TRBJ2-3, with D possibly TRBD2 on 6 matching bases. CDR1 and CDR2 (germline): KGHDR, SFDVKD. V gave up 6 bases and J gave up 0 bases, with 15 bases separating them. There are 16 residues in the CDR3. The CDR3: CATSTGTWGSTDTQYF. CDR3 sequence (DNA): TGTGCCACCAGTACCGGGACTTGGGGGAGCACAGATACGCAGTATTTT.

The rearrangement joins TRBV11-3 to TRBJ2-1; D not resolved. There are 14 residues in the CDR3. V gave up 5 bases and J gave up 7 bases, with 15 bases separating them. Looked up from germline, CDR1 is SGHNT and CDR2 is YENEEA. CDR3 residues: CASSERGDRNEQFF. The CDR3 nucleotides are TGTGCCAGCAGCGAACGCGGAGATAGAAATGAGCAGTTCTTC.

This clone appeared once. This chain joins TRBV28 and TRBJ1-6, with D maybe TRBD1 (6 bases). This CDR3 contains 13 residues. V was trimmed by 10 bases and J by 7 bases, leaving 14 bases between them. CDR1 is MDHEN and CDR2 is SYDVKM in the germline V gene. The CDR3 DNA follows: TGTGCCACCGTTCCGGACAGCAATTCACCCCTCCACTTT. This codes for CATVPDSNSPLHF.

The count of this clone is one. The genes are TRBV7-9 and TRBJ1-4, with D unclear. Trimming cost V 5 bases and J 6 bases, with 16 bases left between them. The CDR3 runs to 15 residues. Per the germline V gene, CDR1 is SEHNR and CDR2 is FQNEAQ (reference sequence). CDR3 DNA sequence: TGTGCCAGCAGCCCCCCCGGGGTCGGGTATGAAAAACTGTTTTTT. Its translation is CASSPPGVGYEKLFF.

This clone was found a few times. V usage is TRBV6-5 and J usage is TRBJ1-6, with 9 bases fitting TRBD1. The germline V gene encodes CDR1 MNHEY and CDR2 SVGAGI. The ends lost 6 bases at V and 9 bases at J; junction bases unmatched: 6. This CDR3 comprises 14 residues. CDR3: CASRKGQGGSPLHF. Written as DNA, the CDR3 is TGTGCCAGCAGGAAGGGACAGGGCGGTTCACCCCTCCACTTT.

This chain uses TRBV7-9 with TRBJ1-1, with 7 bases aligning to TRBD1. The length of the CDR3 is 14 residues. The J segment lost 6 bases and the V segment lost 1 base, leaving 5 bases of the junction unmatched. Germline V gene data show CDR1 as SEHNR and CDR2 as FQNEAQ (reference sequence). The CDR3: CASSLVQGKAEAFF. CDR3 bases: TGTGCCAGCAGCTTAGTACAGGGGAAGGCTGAAGCTTTCTTT.

The chain is built from TRBV18 and TRBJ1-3; D is perhaps TRBD1 (5 bases). Trimming left V 2 bases short and J 0 bases short, with 11 bases between. The germline CDR1 and CDR2 sequences are KGHSH and LQKENI. CDR3 size: 16 residues. CDR3 region: CASSPLPGRSGNTIYF. CDR3 DNA sequence: TGTGCCAGCTCACCATTACCAGGGCGCTCTGGAAACACCATATATTTT.

The chain recombines TRBV27 with TRBJ2-1; D possibly corresponds to TRBD2 (5 bases). This CDR3 has 13 amino acids. Trimming left V 1 base short and J 9 bases short, with 10 bases between. CDR1 and CDR2 from the germline V gene are MNHEY and SMNVEV (reference sequence). CDR3 DNA: TGTGCCAGCAGTTTATGGGAGATGGGTGAGCAGTTCTTC. Translation: CASSLWEMGEQFF.

The rearrangement joins TRBV3-1 (or the pseudogene TRBV3-2) to TRBJ1-1, with D uncertain. Germline-derived CDR1 and CDR2 are LGHDT and YNNKEL (reference sequence). Deletions cut 2 bases from V and 2 bases from J, with 9 bases between. The CDR3 contains 14 residues. CDR3 DNA: TGTGCCAGCAGCCAAAGAGCGGCTAACACTGAAGCTTTCTTT. Its translation is CASSQRAANTEAFF.

The chain combines TRBV6-6 with TRBJ1-4, with TRBD1 matching 7 bases. This CDR3 comprises 13 residues. With V trimmed by 4 bases and J by 8 bases, 4 bases remained unmatched. Looked up from germline, CDR1 is MNHNY and CDR2 is SVGAGI (reference sequence). CDR3 amino acids: CASSSQGEEKLFF. The CDR3 nucleotides are TGTGCCAGCAGTTCCCAGGGGGAGGAAAAACTGTTTTTT.

As to this clone: Because the CDR3's place on the DNA is in doubt, the DNA is left out and the CDR3 is given as listed by TCRdb. The chain has TRBV19 and TRBJ1-1; TRBD1 reflects the table's D call only, with no check against the DNA. The CDR3 spans 14 amino acids, including both terminal residues. Germline CDR1 is LNHDA and CDR2 is SQIVND (reference sequence). The CDR3 sequence: CASTSGQLNTEAFF.

The gene calls are TRBV10-2 and TRBJ1-2; D may be TRBD1 (5 bases). V was cut by 6 bases and J by 0 bases, with 14 bases left in between. This CDR3 spans 15 amino acids. CDR1 WSHSY and CDR2 SAAADI come from the germline V gene. The CDR3 reads CASRETGITNYGYTF. CDR3 DNA sequence: TGCGCCAGCAGGGAAACAGGAATAACTAACTATGGCTACACCTTC.

The chain is built from TRBV6-5 and TRBJ2-2, with 8 bases aligning to TRBD1. Losses at the gene ends were 6 bases for V and 1 base for J; bases not matched to a gene: 4. Per the germline V gene, CDR1 is MNHEY and CDR2 is SVGAGI. The CDR3 sequence is 15 residues long. DNA of the CDR3: TGTGCCAGCAGGACCGACAGGGGGAACACCGGGGAGCTGTTTTTT. This sequence encodes CASRTDRGNTGELFF.

V usage is TRBV29-1 and J usage is TRBJ1-2; no reliable D call. The V end lost 5 bases, the J end lost 2 bases, and 12 bases lay between the germline ends. Germline CDR1 SQVTM, CDR2 ANQGSEA. The CDR3 consists of 13 residues. The CDR3 loop reads CSVYPHENYGYTF. CDR3 bases: TGCAGCGTTTATCCCCATGAGAACTATGGCTACACCTTC.

The chain combines TRBV5-8 with TRBJ1-2; D is uncertain. V was clipped by 0 bases and J by 4 bases, with 13 bases between them. The length of the CDR3 is 15 residues. Looked up from germline, CDR1 is SGHTS and CDR2 is YDEGEE. The CDR3 protein is CASSLGTVLLYGYTF. The CDR3 DNA follows: TGTGCCAGCAGCTTGGGAACAGTCCTCCTCTATGGCTACACCTTC.

V and J are TRBV5-4 and TRBJ1-6, with a possible D match to TRBD1 (6 bases). Germline assignment: CDR1 SGHNT and CDR2 YYREEE (reference sequence). The CDR3 spans 12 residues. V lost 0 bases, J lost 14 bases, and 9 bases lay in between. DNA of the CDR3: TGTGCCAGCAGCTTGGACAGGGAATCCCTCCACTTT. Translating it yields CASSLDRESLHF.

This sequence joins TRBV5-1 and TRBJ2-1; the D gene is possibly TRBD1 (6 bases). This CDR3 has 14 amino acids. Germline V CDR1 and CDR2: SGHRS, YFSETQ. Trimming stripped 4 bases from V and 5 bases from J, with 13 bases between. This CDR3 reads CASSLLQGNNEQFF. For the CDR3, the DNA is TGCGCCAGCAGCCTACTACAGGGAAACAATGAGCAGTTCTTC. Variable domain in full (rest from reference TRBV5-1 and TRBJ2-1): KAGVTQTPRYLIKTRGQQVTLSCSPISGHRSVSWYQQTPGQGLQFLFEYFSETQRNKGNFPGRFSGRQFSNSRSEMNVSTLELGDSALYLCASSLLQGNNEQFFGPGTRLTVL.

The CDR3 spells CASSLNAAEDTQYF. CDR3 DNA: TGTGCCAGCAGCTTAAATGCGGCGGAAGATACGCAGTATTTT. The V gene is TRBV7-3, the J gene TRBJ2-3, with unresolved D. The CDR3 covers 14 residues. The germline gives CDR1 SGHTA, CDR2 FQGTGA. V was clipped by 1 base and J by 5 bases, with 10 bases between them. The full variable domain, completed using reference TRBV7-3 and TRBJ2-3, is GAGVSQTPSNKVTEKGKYVELRCDPISGHTALYWYRQSLGQGPEFLIYFQGTGAADDSGLPNDRFFAVRPEGSVSTLKIQRTERGDSAVYLCASSLNAAEDTQYFGPGTRLTVL.

In this sample, this clone turned up once. The V and J genes are TRBV5-1 and TRBJ1-6, with a possible D match to TRBD1 (5 bases). Germline CDR1 is SGHRS and CDR2 is YFSETQ. The V gene lost 0 bases and the J gene lost 7 bases, with 8 bases spanning the gap. The CDR3 covers 14 residues. The CDR3 nucleotides read TGCGCCAGCAGCTTGGAAGGGGCGAATTCACCCCTCCACTTT. Protein sequence: CASSLEGANSPLHF.

DNA of the CDR3: TGTGCCAGCAGTCCCAGAGAGGGCGCGGGGACCGGGGAGCTGTTTTTT. It yields the protein CASSPREGAGTGELFF. The rearrangement joins TRBV27 to TRBJ2-2; TRBD2 might be the D (6 bases). CDR3 size: 16 residues. Germline-derived CDR1 and CDR2 are MNHEY and SMNVEV (reference sequence). V was trimmed by 5 bases and J by 5 bases, leaving 18 bases between them.